The rows below give T cell receptor beta chains drawn from one sample of a study of vaccination and CD4 T cells after COVID-19. Using its own MiXCR run on the PCR reads, TCRdb lists one record per CDR3 protein. There are around 19,000 distinct CDR3 sequences in the sample; around 63% occur only once, and less than 4% lies in the top ten. No antigen is known for these receptors. Sequenced input: CD4+ T cells from blood, cultured in vitro. The source of these receptors is a human donor who had recovered from COVID-19. The CDR3 runs from the conserved cysteine through the conserved F or W.

cdr3_length | v_call | cdr3_aa
15 | TRBV7-9 | CASSPPSGTYNEQFF
14 | TRBV25-1 | CASSDPGTNEKLFF
14 | TRBV10-1 | CASRVGPATYEQYF
13 | TRBV27 | CASRPDRARGYTF
15 | TRBV11-2 | CASSAGQYSNQPQHF
13 | TRBV7-2 | CASSTGAPYGYTF
13 | TRBV9 | CASSVAQNTEAFF
14 | TRBV6-1 | CASSRGQGGNTIYF
14 | TRBV27 | CASSRRGPGNTIYF
13 | TRBV20-1 | CSARTSGRHGYTF
10 | TRBV19 | CATELNGYTF
14 | TRBV12-3/TRBV12-4 | CASSLGTNTGELFF
16 | TRBV30 | CAWSEGTHLAGNTIYF
16 | TRBV7-2 | CASSAHRDRGENEQFF
14 | TRBV19 | CASSMSTINQPQHF
12 | TRBV6-2/TRBV6-3 | CASSLDRTSTNF